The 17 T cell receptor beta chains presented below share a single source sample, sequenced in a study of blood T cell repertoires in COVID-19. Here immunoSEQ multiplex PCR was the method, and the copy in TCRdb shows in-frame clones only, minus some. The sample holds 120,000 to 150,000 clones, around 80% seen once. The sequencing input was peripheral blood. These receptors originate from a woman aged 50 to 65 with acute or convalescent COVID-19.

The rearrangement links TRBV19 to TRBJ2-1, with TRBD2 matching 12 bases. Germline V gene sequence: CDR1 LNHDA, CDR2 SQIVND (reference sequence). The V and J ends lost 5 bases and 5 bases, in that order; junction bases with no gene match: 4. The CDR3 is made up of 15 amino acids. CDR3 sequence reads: CASSPRTSGNNEQFF. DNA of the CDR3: TGTGCCAGTAGTCCTCGGACTAGCGGGAACAATGAGCAGTTCTTC.

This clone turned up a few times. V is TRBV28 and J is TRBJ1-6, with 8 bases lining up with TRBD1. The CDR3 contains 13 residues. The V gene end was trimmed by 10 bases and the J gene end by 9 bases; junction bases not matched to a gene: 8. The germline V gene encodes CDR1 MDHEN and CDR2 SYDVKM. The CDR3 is CATDRGVRSPLHF. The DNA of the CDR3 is TGTGCCACCGACAGGGGAGTGCGTTCACCCCTCCACTTT.

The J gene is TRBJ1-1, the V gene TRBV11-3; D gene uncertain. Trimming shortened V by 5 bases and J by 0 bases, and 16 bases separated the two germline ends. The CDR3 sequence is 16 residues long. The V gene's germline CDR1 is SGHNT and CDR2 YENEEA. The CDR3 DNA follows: TGTGCCAGCAGCCAAGGTCAGGCGACCTTGAACACTGAAGCTTTCTTT. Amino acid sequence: CASSQGQATLNTEAFF.

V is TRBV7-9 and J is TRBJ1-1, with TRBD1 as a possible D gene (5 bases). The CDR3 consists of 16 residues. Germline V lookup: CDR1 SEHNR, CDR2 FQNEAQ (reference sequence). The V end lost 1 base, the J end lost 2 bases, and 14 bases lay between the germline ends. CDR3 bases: TGTGCCAGCAGCTTAGGGTCAGGGTTGGAAAACACTGAAGCTTTCTTT. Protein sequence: CASSLGSGLENTEAFF.

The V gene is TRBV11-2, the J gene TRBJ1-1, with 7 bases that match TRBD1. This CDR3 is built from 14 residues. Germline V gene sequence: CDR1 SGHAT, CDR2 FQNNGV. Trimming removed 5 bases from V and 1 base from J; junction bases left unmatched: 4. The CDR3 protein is CASSPGTENTEAFF. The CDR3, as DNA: TGTGCCAGCAGCCCGGGGACAGAGAACACTGAAGCTTTCTTT.

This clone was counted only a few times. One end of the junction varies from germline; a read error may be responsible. The CDR3 spells CASSPLQGAKEKLFF. In DNA form, the CDR3 reads TGCGCCAGCAGCCCCCTACAGGGGGCTAAGGAAAAACTGTTTTTT. The V gene is TRBV5-1, the J gene TRBJ1-4; 9 bases agree with TRBD1. The CDR3 totals 15 residues. CDR1 and CDR2 from the germline V gene are SGHRS and YFSETQ. The complete variable domain, with remaining parts taken from reference TRBV5-1 and TRBJ1-4, reads KAGVTQTPRYLIKTRGQQVTLSCSPISGHRSVSWYQQTPGQGLQFLFEYFSETQRNKGNFPGRFSGRQFSNSRSEMNVSTLELGDSALYLCASSPLQGAKEKLFFGSGTQLSVL.

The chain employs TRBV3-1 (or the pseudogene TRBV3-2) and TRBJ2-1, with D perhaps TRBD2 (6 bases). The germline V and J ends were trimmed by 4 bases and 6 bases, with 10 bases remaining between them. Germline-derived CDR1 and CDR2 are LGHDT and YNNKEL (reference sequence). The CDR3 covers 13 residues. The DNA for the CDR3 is TGTGCCAGCAGCCCCTACGGGGGCAATGAGCAGTTCTTC. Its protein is CASSPYGGNEQFF.

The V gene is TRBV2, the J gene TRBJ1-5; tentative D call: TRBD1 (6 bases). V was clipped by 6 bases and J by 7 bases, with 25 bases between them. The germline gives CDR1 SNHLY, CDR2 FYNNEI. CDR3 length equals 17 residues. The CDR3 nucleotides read TGTGCCAGCAGGTCGGACGAGGGTTACAGGGCGAGCCAGCCCCAGCATTTT. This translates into CASRSDEGYRASQPQHF.

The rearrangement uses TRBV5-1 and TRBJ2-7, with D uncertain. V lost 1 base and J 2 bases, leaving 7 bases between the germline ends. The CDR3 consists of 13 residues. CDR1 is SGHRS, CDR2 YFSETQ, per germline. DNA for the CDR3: TGCGCCAGCAGCTTGACAGTTACCTACGAGCAGTACTTC. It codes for CASSLTVTYEQYF.

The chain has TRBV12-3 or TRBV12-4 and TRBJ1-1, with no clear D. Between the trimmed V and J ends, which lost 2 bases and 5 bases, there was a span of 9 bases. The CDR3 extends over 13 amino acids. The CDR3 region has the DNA TGTGCCAGCAGTTTACTCGCCGGTACTGAAGCTTTCTTT. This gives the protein CASSLLAGTEAFF.

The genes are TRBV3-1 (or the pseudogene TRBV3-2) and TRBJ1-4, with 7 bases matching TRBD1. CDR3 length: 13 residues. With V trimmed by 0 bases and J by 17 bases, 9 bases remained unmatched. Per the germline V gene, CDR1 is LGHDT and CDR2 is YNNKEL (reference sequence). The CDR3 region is CASSQDRRTGRFF. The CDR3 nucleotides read TGTGCCAGCAGCCAAGATCGAAGGACAGGTCGATTTTTT.

CDR3: CAISGGAGANTGELFF. The CDR3 DNA reads as TGTGCCATCAGTGGCGGGGCGGGAGCGAACACCGGGGAGCTGTTTTTT. The rearrangement uses TRBV10-3 and TRBJ2-2; 7 bases line up with TRBD2. V was pared by 4 bases and J by 0 bases, with 5 bases of the junction left unmatched. Germline lookup yields CDR1 ENHRY and CDR2 SYGVKD. The CDR3 consists of 16 residues.

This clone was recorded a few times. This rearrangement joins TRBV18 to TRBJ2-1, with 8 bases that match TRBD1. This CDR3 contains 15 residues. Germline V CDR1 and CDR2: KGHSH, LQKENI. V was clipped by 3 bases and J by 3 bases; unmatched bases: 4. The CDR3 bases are TGTGCCAGCTCACCGAGGACAGGGTACTACAATGAGCAGTTCTTC. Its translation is CASSPRTGYYNEQFF.

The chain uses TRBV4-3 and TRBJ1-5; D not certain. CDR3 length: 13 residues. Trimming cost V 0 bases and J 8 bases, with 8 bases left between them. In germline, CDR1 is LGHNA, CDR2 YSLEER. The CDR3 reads CASSQDRREPQHF. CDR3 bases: TGCGCCAGCAGCCAAGATCGCCGGGAGCCCCAGCATTTT.

CDR3 nucleotides: TGTGCCAGCACAACGCAGGGGGCGATTAGCTCCTACGAGCAGTACTTC. This sequence encodes CASTTQGAISSYEQYF. The genes are TRBV28 and TRBJ2-7; 8 nucleotides match TRBD1. Germline V gene lookup returns CDR1 MDHEN and CDR2 SYDVKM. The CDR3 has 16 amino acids. Trimming removed 7 bases from V and 0 bases from J; junction bases left unmatched: 11. The complete variable domain, with remaining parts taken from reference TRBV28 and TRBJ2-7, reads DVKVTQSSRYLVKRTGEKVFLECVQDMDHENMFWYRQDPGLGLRLIYFSYDVKMKEKGDIPEGYSVSREKKERFSLILESASTNQTSMYLCASTTQGAISSYEQYFGPGTRLTVT.

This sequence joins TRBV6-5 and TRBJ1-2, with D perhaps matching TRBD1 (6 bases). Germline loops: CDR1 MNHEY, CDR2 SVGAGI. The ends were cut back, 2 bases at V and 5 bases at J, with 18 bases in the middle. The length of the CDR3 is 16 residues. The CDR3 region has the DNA TGTGCCAGCAGTTACGAGGACAGATTTTCTTCTTATGGCTACACCTTC. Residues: CASSYEDRFSSYGYTF.

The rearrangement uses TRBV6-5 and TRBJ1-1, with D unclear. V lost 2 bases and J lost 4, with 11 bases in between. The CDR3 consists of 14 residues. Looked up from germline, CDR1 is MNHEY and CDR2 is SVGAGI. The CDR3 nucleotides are TGTGCCAGCAGTTACCGTAGCGCTACCACTGAAGCTTTCTTT. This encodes CASSYRSATTEAFF.